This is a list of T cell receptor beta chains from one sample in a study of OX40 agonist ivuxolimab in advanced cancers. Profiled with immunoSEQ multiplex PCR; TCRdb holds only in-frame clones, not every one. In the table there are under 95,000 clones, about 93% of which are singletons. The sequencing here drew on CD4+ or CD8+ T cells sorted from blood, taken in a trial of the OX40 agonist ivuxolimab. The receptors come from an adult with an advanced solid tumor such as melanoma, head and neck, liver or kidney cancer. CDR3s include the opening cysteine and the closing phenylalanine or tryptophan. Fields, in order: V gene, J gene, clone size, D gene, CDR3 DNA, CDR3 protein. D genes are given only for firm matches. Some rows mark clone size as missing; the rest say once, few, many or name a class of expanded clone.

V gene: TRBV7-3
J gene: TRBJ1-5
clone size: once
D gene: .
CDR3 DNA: TGTGCCAGCAGCTTAACGTTAGGGCAGCCCCAGCATTTT
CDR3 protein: CASSLTLGQPQHF

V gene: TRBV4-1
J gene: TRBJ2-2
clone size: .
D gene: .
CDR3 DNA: TGCGCCAGCAGCCAAGGCGGGTACACCGGGGAGCTGTTTTTT
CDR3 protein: CASSQGGYTGELFF

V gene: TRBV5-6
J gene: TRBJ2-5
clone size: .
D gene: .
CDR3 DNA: TGTGCCAGCAGCTTTTGGGGGGTAGAGACCCAGTACTTC
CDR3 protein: CASSFWGVETQYF

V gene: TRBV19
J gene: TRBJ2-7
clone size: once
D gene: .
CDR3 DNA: TGTGCCAGTAGCAAGGGGGGCAGCTCCTACGAGCAGTACTTC
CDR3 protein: CASSKGGSSYEQYF

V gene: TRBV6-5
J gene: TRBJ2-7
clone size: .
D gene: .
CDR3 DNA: TGTGCCAGCAGCAAGGGAGCCACCTACGAGCAGTACTTC
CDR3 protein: CASSKGATYEQYF

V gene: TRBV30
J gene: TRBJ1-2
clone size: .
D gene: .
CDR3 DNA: TGTGCCTGGAGTCCTGGGGGGATCGACTATGGCTACACCTTC
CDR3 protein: CAWSPGGIDYGYTF

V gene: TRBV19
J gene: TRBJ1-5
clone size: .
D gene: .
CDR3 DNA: TGTGCCAGTAGTATAGTGGGGGTTTATAGCAATCAGCCCCAGCATTTT
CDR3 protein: CASSIVGVYSNQPQHF

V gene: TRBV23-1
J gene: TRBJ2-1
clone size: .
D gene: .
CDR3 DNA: TGCGCCAGCAGTCGCAGGGGAAGTGAGCAGTTCTTC
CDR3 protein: CASSRRGSEQFF

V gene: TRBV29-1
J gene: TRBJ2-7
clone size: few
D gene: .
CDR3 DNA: TGCAGCGCGATAACGGGGAGCTCCTACGAGCAGTACTTC
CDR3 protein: CSAITGSSYEQYF

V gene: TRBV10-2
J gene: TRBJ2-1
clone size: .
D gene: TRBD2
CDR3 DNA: TGCGCCAGCAGTGGGTCTAGCGGCTACAATGAGCAGTTCTTC
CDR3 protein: CASSGSSGYNEQFF

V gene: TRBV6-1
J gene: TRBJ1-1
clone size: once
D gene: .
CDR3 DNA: TGTGCCAGCAGTGAATGGGAGGGCACTGAAGCTTTCTTT
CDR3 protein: CASSEWEGTEAFF

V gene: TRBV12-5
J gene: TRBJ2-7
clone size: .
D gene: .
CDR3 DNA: TGTGCTAGTGGTTTGGTACTGAGGGATGGCGAGCAGTACTTC
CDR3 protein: CASGLVLRDGEQYF

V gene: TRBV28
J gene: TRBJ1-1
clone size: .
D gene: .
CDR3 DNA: TGTGCCAGCAGCAGCTCCCAGTATGCTTTCTTT
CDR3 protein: CASSSSQYAFF

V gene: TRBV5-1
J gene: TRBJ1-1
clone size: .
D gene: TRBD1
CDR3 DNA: TGCGCCAGCAGCTTGACCGGGACAGCTCGGAACACTGAAGCTTTCTTT
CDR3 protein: CASSLTGTARNTEAFF

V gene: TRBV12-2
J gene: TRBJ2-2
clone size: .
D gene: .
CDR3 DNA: TGTGCAAGTCGCTTAGTAGTTAGGGAGGTCCCGACCGGGGAGCTGTTTTTT
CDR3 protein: CASRLVVREVPTGELFF

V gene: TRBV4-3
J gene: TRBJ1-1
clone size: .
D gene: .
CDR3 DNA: TGCGCCAGCAGCTCCTCAGGAGAAGAGACTGAAGCTTTCTTT
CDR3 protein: CASSSSGEETEAFF

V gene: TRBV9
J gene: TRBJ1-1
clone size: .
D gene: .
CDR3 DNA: .
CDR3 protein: CASSVGTGASRIF

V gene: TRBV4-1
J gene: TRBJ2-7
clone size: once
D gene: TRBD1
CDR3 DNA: TGCGCCAGCAGCCAAGAATGGACAGGGGCCTACGAGCAGTACTTC
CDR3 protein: CASSQEWTGAYEQYF

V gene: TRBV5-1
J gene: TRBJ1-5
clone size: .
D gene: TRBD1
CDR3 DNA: TGCGCCAGCAGCCCGAAACCGCGACAGGGAGGCGGTCAGCCCCAGCATTTT
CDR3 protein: CASSPKPRQGGGQPQHF

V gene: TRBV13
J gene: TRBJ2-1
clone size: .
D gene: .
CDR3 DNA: TGTGCCAGCAGCTTAGGGTACAATGAGCAGTTCTTC
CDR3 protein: CASSLGYNEQFF

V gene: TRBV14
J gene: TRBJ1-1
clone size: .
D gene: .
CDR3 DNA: TGTGCCAGCAGCCAAGGATTTCACACTGAAGCTTTCTTT
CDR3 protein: CASSQGFHTEAFF

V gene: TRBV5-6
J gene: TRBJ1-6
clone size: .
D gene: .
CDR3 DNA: TGTGCCAGCAGCCTCTTTCCGACCAATTCACCCCTCCACTTT
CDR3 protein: CASSLFPTNSPLHF

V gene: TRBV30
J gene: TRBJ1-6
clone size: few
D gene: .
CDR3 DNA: TGTGCCTGGAGTGGTCTCGGAGACAATTCACCCCTCCACTTT
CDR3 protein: CAWSGLGDNSPLHF

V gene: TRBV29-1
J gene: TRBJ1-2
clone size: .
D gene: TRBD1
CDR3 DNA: TGCAGCGTCGCCGGGACAGGGGCTCTAAACTATGGCTACACCTTC
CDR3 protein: CSVAGTGALNYGYTF

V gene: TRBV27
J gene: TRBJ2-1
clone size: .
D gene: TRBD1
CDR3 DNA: TGTGCCAGCAGTTTAGGGACAGGGGCGTACAATGAGCAGTTCTTC
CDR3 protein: CASSLGTGAYNEQFF

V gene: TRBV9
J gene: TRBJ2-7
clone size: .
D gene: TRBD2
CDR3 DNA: TGTGCCAGCAGCGTAAGCGGGGGGCCCTCCTACGAGCAGTACTTC
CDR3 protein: CASSVSGGPSYEQYF

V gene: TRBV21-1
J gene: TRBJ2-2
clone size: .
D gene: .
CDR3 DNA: TGTGCCAGCAGCAAAGGGTTTGGACCCGATCTGTCGAACACCGGGGAGCTGTTTTTT
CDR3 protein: CASSKGFGPDLSNTGELFF

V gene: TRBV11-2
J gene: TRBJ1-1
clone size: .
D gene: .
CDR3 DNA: TGTGCCAGCAGTGAATGGGGGTCGAACACTGAAGCTTTCTTT
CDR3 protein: CASSEWGSNTEAFF

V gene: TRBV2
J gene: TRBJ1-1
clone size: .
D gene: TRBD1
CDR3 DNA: TGTGCCAGCAGTGGCAATGACAGGGGAAACACTGAAGCTTTCTTT
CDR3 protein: CASSGNDRGNTEAFF

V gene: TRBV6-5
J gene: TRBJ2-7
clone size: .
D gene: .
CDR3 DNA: TGTGCCAGCAGTTACGGCGCAGGCGAGCAGTACTTC
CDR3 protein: CASSYGAGEQYF

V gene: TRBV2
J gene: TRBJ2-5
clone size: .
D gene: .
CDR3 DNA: TGTGCCAGCAGTGGCAGACTACAAGAGACCCAGTACTTC
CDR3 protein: CASSGRLQETQYF

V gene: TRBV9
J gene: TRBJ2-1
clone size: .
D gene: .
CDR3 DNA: TGTGCCAGCAGCGTTGGGGCTGGGAATGAGCAGTTCTTC
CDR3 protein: CASSVGAGNEQFF

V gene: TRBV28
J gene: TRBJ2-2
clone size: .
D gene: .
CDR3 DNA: TGTGCCAGCAGTTTAGCCCCCGGGGAGCTGTTTTTT
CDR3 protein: CASSLAPGELFF

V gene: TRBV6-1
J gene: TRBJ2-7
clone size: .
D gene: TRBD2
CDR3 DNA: TGTGCCAGCCGGGGAGGGATTTTCGAGCAGTACTTC
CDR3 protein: CASRGGIFEQYF

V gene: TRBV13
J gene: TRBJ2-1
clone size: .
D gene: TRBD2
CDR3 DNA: TGTGCCAGCAGCCCCGGACTAGTGGGCTACAATGAGCAGTTCTTC
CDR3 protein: CASSPGLVGYNEQFF

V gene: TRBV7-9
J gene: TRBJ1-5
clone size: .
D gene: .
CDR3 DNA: TGTGCCAGCAGCCATTTACGGCAGCCCCAGCATTTT
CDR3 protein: CASSHLRQPQHF

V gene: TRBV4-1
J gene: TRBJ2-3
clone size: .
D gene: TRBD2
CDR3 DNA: TGCGCCAGCAGCCAAGTTACTAGCGGGGGGGGATACACAGATACGCAGTATTTT
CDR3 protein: CASSQVTSGGGYTDTQYF

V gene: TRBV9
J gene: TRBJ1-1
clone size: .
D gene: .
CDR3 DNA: TGTGCCAGCAGCGGACAATGGAACACTGAAGCTTTCTTT
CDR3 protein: CASSGQWNTEAFF

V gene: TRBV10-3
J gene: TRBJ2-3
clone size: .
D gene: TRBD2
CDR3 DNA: TGTGCCATCAGTGATAGCGGGAGGGCCACAGATACGCAGTATTTT
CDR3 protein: CAISDSGRATDTQYF

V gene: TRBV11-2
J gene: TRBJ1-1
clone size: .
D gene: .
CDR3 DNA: TGTGCCAGCAGGACAATCAGGGAGGGCAACACTGAAGCTTTCTTT
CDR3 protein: CASRTIREGNTEAFF

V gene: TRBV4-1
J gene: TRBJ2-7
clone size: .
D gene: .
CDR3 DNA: TGCGCCAGCAGCCAAGTTCAGACTGGACTTTACGAGCAGTACTTC
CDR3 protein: CASSQVQTGLYEQYF

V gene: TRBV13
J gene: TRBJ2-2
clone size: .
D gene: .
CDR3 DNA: TGTGCCAGCAGCTTAACGAGACACACCGGGGAGCTGTTTTTT
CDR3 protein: CASSLTRHTGELFF

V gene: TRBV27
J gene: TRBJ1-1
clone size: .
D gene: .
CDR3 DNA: TGTGCCAGCAGTTTATATCGGAACACTGAAGCTTTCTTT
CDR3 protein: CASSLYRNTEAFF

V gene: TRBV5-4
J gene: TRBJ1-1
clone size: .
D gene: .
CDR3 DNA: TGTGCCAGCAGCTTACTGGGGGGGTGGGACACTGAAGCTTTCTTT
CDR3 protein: CASSLLGGWDTEAFF

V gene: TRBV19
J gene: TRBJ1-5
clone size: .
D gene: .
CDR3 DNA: TGTGCCAGTAGGACACGGCAGCCACAGATGGATCAGCCCCAGCATTTT
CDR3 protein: CASRTRQPQMDQPQHF

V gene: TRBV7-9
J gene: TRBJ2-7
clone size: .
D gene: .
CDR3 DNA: TGTGCCAGCAGCCCTAGGGGGAGGGACGAGCAGTACTTC
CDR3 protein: CASSPRGRDEQYF

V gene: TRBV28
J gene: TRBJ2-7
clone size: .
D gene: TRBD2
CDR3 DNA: TGTGCCAGCAGCGGGGGGACCTCCTACGAGCAGTACTTC
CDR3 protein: CASSGGTSYEQYF

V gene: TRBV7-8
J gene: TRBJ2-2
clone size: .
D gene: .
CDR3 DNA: TGTGCCAGCAGCTTAGGGGGCGGCGGGGAGCTGTTTTTT
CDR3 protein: CASSLGGGGELFF

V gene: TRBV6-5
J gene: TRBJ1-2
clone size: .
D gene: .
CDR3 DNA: TGTGCCAGCAGTTACGGCCAGTATAATGGCTACACCTTC
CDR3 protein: CASSYGQYNGYTF

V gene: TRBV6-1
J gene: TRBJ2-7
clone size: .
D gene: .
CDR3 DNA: TGTGCCAGCAGTGAAACATCCCCGGCCAGGGGCTACGAGCAGTACTTC
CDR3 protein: CASSETSPARGYEQYF

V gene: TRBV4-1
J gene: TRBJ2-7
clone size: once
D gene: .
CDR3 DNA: TGCGCCAGCAGCCAAGTAGGGACCTACGAGCAGTACTTC
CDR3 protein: CASSQVGTYEQYF

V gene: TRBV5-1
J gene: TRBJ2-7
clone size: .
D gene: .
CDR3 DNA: TGCGCCAGCAGCTTGGCAGGGTGGTGGGATGACGAGCAGTACTTC
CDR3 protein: CASSLAGWWDDEQYF

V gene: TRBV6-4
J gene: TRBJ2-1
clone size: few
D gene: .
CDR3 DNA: TGTGCCAGCAGTCCGGGCCTAAACAATGAGCAGTTCTTC
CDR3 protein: CASSPGLNNEQFF

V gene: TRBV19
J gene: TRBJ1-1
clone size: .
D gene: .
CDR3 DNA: TGTGCCAGTAGGATGACGCGGACTGAAGCTTTCTTT
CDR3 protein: CASRMTRTEAFF

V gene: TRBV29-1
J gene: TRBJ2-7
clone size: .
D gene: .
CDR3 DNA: TGCAGCGTTGAAGATCAAGGGGAGACCTACGAGCAGTACTTC
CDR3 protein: CSVEDQGETYEQYF

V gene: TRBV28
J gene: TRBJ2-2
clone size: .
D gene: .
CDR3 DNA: TGTGCCAGCAGTTTAGCTGGGCAGGGGTATCGGGAGCTGTTTTTT
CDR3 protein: CASSLAGQGYRELFF

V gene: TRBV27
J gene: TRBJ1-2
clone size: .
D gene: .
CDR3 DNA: TGTGCCAGCAGTTTCGCAGGGAATATTAACTATGGCTACACCTTC
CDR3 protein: CASSFAGNINYGYTF

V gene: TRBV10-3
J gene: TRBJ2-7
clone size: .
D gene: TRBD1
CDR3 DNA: TGTGCCATCGGAACAGGGGCGGCGAACGAGCAGTACTTC
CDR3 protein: CAIGTGAANEQYF

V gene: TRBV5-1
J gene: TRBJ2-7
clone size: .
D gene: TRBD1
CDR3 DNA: TGCGCCAGCAGCCCCAATCATCGAGGACAGGGGGCGGGCGAGCAGTACTTC
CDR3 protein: CASSPNHRGQGAGEQYF

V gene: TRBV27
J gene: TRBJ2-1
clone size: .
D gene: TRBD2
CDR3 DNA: TGTGCCAGCATGAGCGGGGGGGCTTCGTACCAAAATGAGCAGTTCTTC
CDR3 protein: CASMSGGASYQNEQFF